These 8 T cell receptor beta chains share one sample of origin, sequenced in a study of PD-1 blockade in classical Hodgkin lymphoma. All patients relapsed after autologous stem cell transplantation, and brentuximab vedotin exposure varied. Produced via immunoSEQ multiplex PCR; TCRdb's table is partial and in-frame only. The table has about 90,000 clones, approximately 92% seen once; the top ten hold roughly 10%. The material sequenced was peripheral blood mononuclear cells (PBMCs), taken before the second cycle of nivolumab. Receptor source: a human donor with classical Hodgkin lymphoma.

The chain is built from TRBV15 and TRBJ1-2, with TRBD1 as a possible D gene (5 bases). Germline V CDR1 and CDR2: LNHNV, YYDKDF (reference sequence). V gave up 0 bases and J gave up 5 bases, with 10 bases separating them. The CDR3 totals 14 residues. The DNA of the CDR3 is TGTGCCACCAGCAGAGATCGGGGGGTATATGGCTACACCTTC. Its protein is CATSRDRGVYGYTF.

This clone was found a few times. Other DNA sequences in the same sample also yield this CDR3. The chain has TRBV14 and TRBJ1-2; D possibly corresponds to TRBD1 (6 bases). V was cut by 1 base and J by 7 bases, with 10 bases left in between. This CDR3 comprises 13 residues. In germline, CDR1 is SGHDN, CDR2 FVKESK. CDR3 sequence (DNA): TGTGCCAGCAGCCAAGTCTCAGGGGTTGGCTACACCTTC. As protein: CASSQVSGVGYTF. Full variable domain (outside the CDR3, taken from reference TRBV14 and TRBJ1-2): EAGVTQFPSHSVIEKGQTVTLRCDPISGHDNLYWYRRVMGKEIKFLLHFVKESKQDESGMPNNRFLAERTGGTYSTLKVQPAELEDSGVYFCASSQVSGVGYTFGSGTRLTVV.

J is TRBJ1-5 and V is TRBV28; D call uncertain. The V end was cut by 5 bases, the J end by 0 bases, with 5 bases between. Germline lookup yields CDR1 MDHEN and CDR2 SYDVKM. The CDR3 covers 13 residues. The CDR3 here is CASSAHSNQPQHF. The CDR3 nucleotides are TGTGCCAGCAGTGCCCATAGCAATCAGCCCCAGCATTTT.

The chain recombines TRBV6-4 with TRBJ2-1; D possibly matches TRBD1 or TRBD2 (5 bases each). Germline V lookup: CDR1 MRHNA, CDR2 SNTAGT. There are 15 residues in the CDR3. V was trimmed by 7 bases and J by 4 bases, leaving 17 bases between them. The CDR3 reads CASIWGRRTYNEQFF. As DNA, the CDR3 is TGTGCCAGCATTTGGGGGAGACGGACTTACAATGAGCAGTTCTTC.

With regard to this clone: Within the sample, other DNA sequences also encode this same CDR3. The chain uses TRBV29-1 and TRBJ2-1; D is possibly TRBD1 (5 bases). The CDR3 length is 13 residues. Germline CDR1 SQVTM, CDR2 ANQGSEA. Trimming shortened V by 6 bases and J by 1 base, and 10 bases separated the two germline ends. The CDR3 DNA reads TGCAGCGTGCAAGGGGCTTCCTACAATGAGCAGTTCTTC. This encodes CSVQGASYNEQFF.

The rearrangement links TRBV5-1 to TRBJ2-7; 7 bases are shared with TRBD1. Germline-derived CDR1 and CDR2 are SGHRS and YFSETQ. V lost 4 bases, J lost 2 bases, and 12 bases stayed unmatched. The CDR3 is 16 residues long. The CDR3 here is CASSLTTGTETYEQYF. CDR3 bases: TGCGCCAGCAGCCTGACGACCGGGACAGAGACCTACGAGCAGTACTTC.

This chain connects TRBV10-3 to TRBJ2-7, with D tentatively TRBD1 (5 bases). The CDR3 is 13 amino acids. V dropped 6 bases and J dropped 3 bases, with 12 bases sitting between them. Per the germline V gene, CDR1 is ENHRY and CDR2 is SYGVKD. The DNA for the CDR3 is TGTGCCATCAGGACCTCCGACAGCTACGAGCAGTACTTC. Its protein is CAIRTSDSYEQYF.

This clone has only one observation. This rearrangement joins TRBV28 to TRBJ2-7; D remains ambiguous. The CDR3 loop spans 15 amino acids. Germline assignment: CDR1 MDHEN and CDR2 SYDVKM. V was cut by 5 bases and J by 0 bases, with 14 bases left in between. CDR3 in amino acids: CASSTRFLSSYEQYF. In DNA form, the CDR3 reads TGTGCCAGCAGTACCCGGTTCCTAAGCTCCTACGAGCAGTACTTC.